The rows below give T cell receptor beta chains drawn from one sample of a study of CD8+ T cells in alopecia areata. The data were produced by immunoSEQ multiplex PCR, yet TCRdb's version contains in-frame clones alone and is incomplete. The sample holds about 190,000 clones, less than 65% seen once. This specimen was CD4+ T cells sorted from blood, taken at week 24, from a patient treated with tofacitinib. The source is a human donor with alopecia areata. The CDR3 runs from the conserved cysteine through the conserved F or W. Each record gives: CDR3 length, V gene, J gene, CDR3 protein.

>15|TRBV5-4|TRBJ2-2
CASSLGGRNTGELFF
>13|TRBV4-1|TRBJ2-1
CASSLERGSEQFF
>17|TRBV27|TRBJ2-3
CASSSYPGSIYGDTQYF
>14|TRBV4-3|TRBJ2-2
CASSQGTTTGELFF
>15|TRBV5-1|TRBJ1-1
CASSYGTASNTEAFF
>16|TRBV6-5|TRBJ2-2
CASSYLPSRNTGELFF
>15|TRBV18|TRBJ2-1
CASSPVRSSYNEQFF
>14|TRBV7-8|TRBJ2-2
CASSLAGQSGELFF
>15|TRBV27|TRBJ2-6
CASSSRGAGANVLTF
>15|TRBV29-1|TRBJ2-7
CSVVIQAPNSYEQYF
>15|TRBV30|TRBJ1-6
CAWSPGTTYNSPLHF
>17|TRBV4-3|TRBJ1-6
CASSWRGAALNNSPLHF
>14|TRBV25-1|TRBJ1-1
CASSVGGVNTEAFF
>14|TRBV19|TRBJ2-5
CASSLAGVQETQYF
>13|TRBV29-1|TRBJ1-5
CSVRDSSNQPQHF
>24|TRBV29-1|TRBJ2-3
CSVEDAVRWSRGQGSSFRTDTQYF
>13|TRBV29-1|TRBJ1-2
CSGNFQGSGGYTF
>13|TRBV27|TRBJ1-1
CASSFYGDPEAFF
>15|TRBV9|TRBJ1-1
CASSPRQVANTEAFF
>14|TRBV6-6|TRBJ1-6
CASRPRDAASPLHF
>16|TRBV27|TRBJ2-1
CASSLPGRPSYNEQFF
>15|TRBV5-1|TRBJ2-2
CASSPGRGNTGELFF
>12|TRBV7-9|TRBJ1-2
CASSRSNYGYTF
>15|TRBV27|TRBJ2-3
CASSFSRDSTDTQYF
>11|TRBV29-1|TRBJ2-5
CSVLAPETQYF
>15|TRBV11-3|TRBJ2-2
CASSPGQGRIGELFF
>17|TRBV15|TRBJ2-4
CATSRDSATNAKNIQYF
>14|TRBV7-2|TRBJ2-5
CASSSGLRLETQYF
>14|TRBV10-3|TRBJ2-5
CATQQGVVQETQYF
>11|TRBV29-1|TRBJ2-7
CSVLRGGEQYF
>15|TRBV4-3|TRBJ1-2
CASSQSVGTDYGYTF
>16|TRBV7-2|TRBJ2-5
CASSLTRLAWEETQYF
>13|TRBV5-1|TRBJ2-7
CASSQQGENEQYF
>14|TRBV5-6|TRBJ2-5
CASSRGQGQETQYF
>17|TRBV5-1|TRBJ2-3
CASSPIGTGGAGDTQYF
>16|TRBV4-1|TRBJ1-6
CASSQAGTGGGSPLHF
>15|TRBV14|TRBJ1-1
CASSQVRRGDTEAFF
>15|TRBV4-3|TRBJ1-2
CASSQDYDRPYGYTF
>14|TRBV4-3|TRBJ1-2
CASSQGDSHYGYTF
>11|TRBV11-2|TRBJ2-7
CATTGSNEQYF
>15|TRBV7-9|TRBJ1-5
CASSSSGVSNQPQHF
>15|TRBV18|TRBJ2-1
CASSPDRGAGDEQFF
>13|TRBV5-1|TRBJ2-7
CASGHRGSYEQYF